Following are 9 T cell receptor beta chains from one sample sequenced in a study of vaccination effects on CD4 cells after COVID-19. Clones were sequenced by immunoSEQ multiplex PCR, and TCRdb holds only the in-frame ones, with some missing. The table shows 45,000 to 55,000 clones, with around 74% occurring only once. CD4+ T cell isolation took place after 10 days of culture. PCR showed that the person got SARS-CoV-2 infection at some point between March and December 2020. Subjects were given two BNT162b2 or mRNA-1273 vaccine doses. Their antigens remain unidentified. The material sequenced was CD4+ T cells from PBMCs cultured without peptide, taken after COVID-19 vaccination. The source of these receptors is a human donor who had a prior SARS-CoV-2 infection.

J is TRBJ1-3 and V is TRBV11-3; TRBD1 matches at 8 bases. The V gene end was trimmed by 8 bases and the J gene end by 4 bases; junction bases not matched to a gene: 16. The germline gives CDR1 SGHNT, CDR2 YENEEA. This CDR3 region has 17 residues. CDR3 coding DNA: TGTGCCAGCGTTTTAGAGGGGCAGGGGGCATCAGGAAACACCATATATTTT. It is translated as CASVLEGQGASGNTIYF.

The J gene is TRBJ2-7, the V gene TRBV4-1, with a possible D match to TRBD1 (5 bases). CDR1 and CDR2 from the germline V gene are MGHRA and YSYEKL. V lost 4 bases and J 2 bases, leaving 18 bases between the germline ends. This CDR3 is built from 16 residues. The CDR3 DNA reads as TGCGCCAGCAGCCGAGGCCTCCACGAAGGGGCCTACGAGCAGTACTTC. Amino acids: CASSRGLHEGAYEQYF.

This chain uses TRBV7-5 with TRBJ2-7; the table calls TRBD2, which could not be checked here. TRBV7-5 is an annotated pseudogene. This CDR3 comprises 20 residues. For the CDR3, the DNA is TGTGCCAGAAGCCTAGCCGTGGATAATATCCCAAATAACAGCGGTTACGAGCAGTACTTC. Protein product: CARSLAVDNIPNNSGYEQYF.

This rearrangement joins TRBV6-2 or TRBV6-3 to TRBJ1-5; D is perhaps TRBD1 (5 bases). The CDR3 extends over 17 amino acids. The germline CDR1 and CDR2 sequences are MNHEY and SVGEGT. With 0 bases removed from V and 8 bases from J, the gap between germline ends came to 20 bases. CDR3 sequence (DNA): TGTGCCAGCAGTTACTCTCCCTTGGACGGAAGGGGTGAGCCCCAGCATTTT. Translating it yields CASSYSPLDGRGEPQHF.

The CDR3 reads CASSSDPNTEAFF. The CDR3, as DNA: TGTGCCAGCAGCTCGGACCCCAACACTGAAGCTTTCTTT. The V gene is TRBV7-2, the J gene TRBJ1-1; D uncertain. The CDR3 runs to 13 residues. V was shortened by 4 bases and J by 2 bases, with 8 bases between the two germline ends. Looked up from germline, CDR1 is SGHTA and CDR2 is FQGNSA.

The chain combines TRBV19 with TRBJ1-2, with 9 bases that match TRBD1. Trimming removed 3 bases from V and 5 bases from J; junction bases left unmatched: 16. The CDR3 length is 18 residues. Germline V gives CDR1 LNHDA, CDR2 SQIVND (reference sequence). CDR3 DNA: TGTGCCAGTAGTATCCGGCGCGACAGGGGGAATTACCCATATGGCTACACCTTC. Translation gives CASSIRRDRGNYPYGYTF.

In DNA, the CDR3 is TGCAGCGTCGTCCCGGTGGCCGGCCAAGAGACCCAGTACTTC. Translated, it gives CSVVPVAGQETQYF. V gene TRBV29-1 combines with J gene TRBJ2-5; D gene unclear. The CDR3 runs to 14 residues. Germline V gives CDR1 SQVTM, CDR2 ANQGSEA. The V end was cut by 6 bases, the J end by 1 base, with 15 bases between.

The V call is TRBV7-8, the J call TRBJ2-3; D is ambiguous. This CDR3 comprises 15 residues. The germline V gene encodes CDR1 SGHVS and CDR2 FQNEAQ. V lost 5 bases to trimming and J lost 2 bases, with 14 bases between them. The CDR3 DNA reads TGTGCCAGCAGCCCCACCCGGTCCCTCACAGATACGCAGTATTTT. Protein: CASSPTRSLTDTQYF.

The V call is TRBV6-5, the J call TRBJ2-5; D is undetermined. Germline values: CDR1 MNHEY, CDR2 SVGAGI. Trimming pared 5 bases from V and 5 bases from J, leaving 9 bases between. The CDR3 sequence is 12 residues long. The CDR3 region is CASSHGRETQYF. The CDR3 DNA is TGTGCCAGCAGTCACGGCCGGGAGACCCAGTACTTC.